The clone carrying this T cell receptor (beta chain) occurred many times. The sample comes from a study of T cells in Graves' hyperthyroidism and ophthalmopathy. Regions amplified from RNA transcripts were the TCR beta CDR3 regions. Researchers ran a first-round RT-PCR on the TCR CDR3 using the HTBI primer set. Each CDR3 protein is one row after TCRdb ran MiXCR on the multiplex PCR reads. Of 200,000 to 250,000 distinct CDR3 sequences in the sample, around 17% were seen once. Germline V gene lookup returns CDR1 GTSNPN and CDR2 SVGIG (reference sequence). CDR3 length equals 12 residues. Trimming took 1 base from V and 7 from J, leaving 10 bases between them.

The sequencing input was blood. The clonotype originates from a man aged 40-55 years with Graves' hyperthyroidism. V gene TRBV30 combines with J gene TRBJ1-1; no definite D call. CDR3 residues: CAWSGYSIEAFF. The CDR3 DNA reads TGTGCCTGGAGTGGGTACAGCATTGAAGCTTTCTTT.